What follows are 5 T cell receptor beta chains derived from one specimen sequenced in a study of T cell responses to AZD1222 COVID-19 vaccine. Method: immunoSEQ multiplex PCR; TCRdb's copy keeps in-frame clones and lacks some. The sample includes around 18,000 clones, 81% seen only once; the top ten take around 20%. Sequencing used peripheral blood, obtained 28 days after the second AZD1222 dose. The receptors shown here come from an adult who received the AZD1222 COVID-19 vaccine.

The rearrangement links TRBV12-5 to TRBJ1-1; D unclear. The CDR3 has 13 amino acids. Germline lookup yields CDR1 LGHNT and CDR2 FRNRAP. V was pared by 3 bases and J by 0 bases, with 5 bases between. DNA for the CDR3: TGTGCTAGTGGTTTCGGTCTGAACACTGAAGCTTTCTTT. Its protein product is CASGFGLNTEAFF.

This clone was recorded once. V usage is TRBV11-3 and J usage is TRBJ2-3; the match to TRBD2 covers 13 bases. The germline V gene has CDR1 SGHNT and CDR2 YENEEA. V shed 8 bases, J shed 8 bases, and the junction held 16 bases outside the gene matches. The CDR3 is made up of 17 amino acids. CDR3 region: CASGLGLLAGGVGTQYF. Here the CDR3 DNA reads TGTGCCAGCGGTCTCGGCTTACTAGCGGGAGGGGTCGGTACGCAGTATTTT.

The chain joins TRBV11-3 to TRBJ2-2; TRBD2 matches at 11 bases. Germline V gene lookup returns CDR1 SGHNT and CDR2 YENEEA. This CDR3 is built from 16 residues. The V and J ends lost 5 bases and 6 bases, in that order; junction bases with no gene match: 8. This chain's CDR3 is CASSLRGTSGSGELFF. CDR3 bases: TGTGCCAGCAGCCTAAGGGGGACTAGCGGATCCGGGGAGCTGTTTTTT.

The J gene is TRBJ2-2, the V gene TRBV30, with D perhaps matching TRBD1 (5 bases). Germline V lookup: CDR1 GTSNPN, CDR2 SVGIG (reference sequence). This CDR3 region has 13 residues. The V and J ends lost 0 bases and 6 bases respectively, with 8 bases between them. The DNA of the CDR3 is TGTGCCTGGAGTGTCCAGGGATCCGGGGAGCTGTTTTTT. This codes for CAWSVQGSGELFF.

V and J are TRBV6-5 and TRBJ1-1; maybe TRBD1 (5 bases). Trimming cost V 0 bases and J 5 bases, with 13 bases left between them. The germline V gene has CDR1 MNHEY and CDR2 SVGAGI. The CDR3 length is 15 residues. The CDR3 region has the DNA TGTGCCAGCAGTTACTCGGTGGGGGTGGAGACTGAAGCTTTCTTT. Encoded protein: CASSYSVGVETEAFF.